One and the same sample provided the 19 T cell receptor beta chains below, sequenced in a study of blood T cell repertoires in COVID-19 (dated by TCRdb to the early 2020s). The library was obtained by the immunoSEQ multiplex PCR assay. The table comes from immuneACCESS by way of TCRdb, which keeps in-frame sequences with V and J called. Part of the clones is missing from these tables; in studies checked, under half for an unresolved V gene and the rest for unknown reasons. The sample table shows 200,000 or so clones, and approximately 88% are seen once. The leading ten clones occupy less than 7.5% of the sample. Sequencing input: peripheral blood. The origin of the receptors is a man in his 60s who had recovered from COVID-19.

DNA of the CDR3: TGCGCCAGCTCAAACGGGGTTTGGCCTGAAGCTTTCTTT. As protein: CASSNGVWPEAFF. V is TRBV23-1 and J is TRBJ1-1; D is ambiguous. TRBV23-1 is an open reading frame, and its role is uncertain. This CDR3 region has 13 residues. Trimming removed 8 bases from V and 6 bases from J, with 16 bases in between.

The rearrangement links TRBV5-1 to TRBJ2-7; TRBD2 agrees at 7 bases. The CDR3 is 14 amino acids. Unmatched junction bases numbered 7, after V lost 4 bases and J lost 3 bases. Germline V gene lookup returns CDR1 SGHRS and CDR2 YFSETQ. The CDR3 reads CASSVSGANYEQYF. Here the CDR3 DNA reads TGCGCCAGCAGCGTGAGCGGGGCTAACTACGAGCAGTACTTC.

This chain uses TRBV5-1 with TRBJ2-7; 7 nucleotides agree with TRBD1. The J segment lost 1 base and the V segment lost 4 bases, leaving 11 bases of the junction unmatched. This CDR3 has 16 amino acids. The V gene's germline CDR1 is SGHRS and CDR2 YFSETQ. CDR3 sequence reads: CASSPSPPGQSYEQYF. The CDR3 DNA sequence: TGCGCCAGCAGCCCTTCACCTCCGGGACAGTCCTACGAGCAGTACTTC.

This clone turned up a few times. This chain uses TRBV2 with TRBJ1-4; D not resolved. CDR3 length: 12 residues. Germline values: CDR1 SNHLY, CDR2 FYNNEI. V dropped 8 bases and J dropped 6 bases, with 10 bases sitting between them. The CDR3 nucleotides are TGTGCCAGCCGGTTTAGTGATGAAAAACTGTTTTTT. Its translation: CASRFSDEKLFF.

The rearrangement joins TRBV4-1 to TRBJ2-7, with D perhaps matching TRBD2 (5 bases). Trimming stripped 4 bases from V and 4 bases from J, with 17 bases between. Per the germline V gene, CDR1 is MGHRA and CDR2 is YSYEKL. The CDR3 spans 15 residues. The CDR3 spells CASSPEGGFFYEQYF. CDR3 nucleotide sequence: TGCGCCAGCAGCCCAGAGGGCGGGTTTTTTTACGAGCAGTACTTC.

V usage is TRBV19 and J usage is TRBJ2-2; D gene unclear. Germline CDR1 and CDR2: LNHDA and SQIVND (reference sequence). The CDR3 is 14 residues long. V lost 5 bases to trimming and J lost 4 bases, with 11 bases between them. The CDR3 sequence: CASSVSRVTGELFF. Written as DNA, the CDR3 is TGTGCCAGTAGTGTCTCCCGGGTCACCGGGGAGCTGTTTTTT.

The V and J genes are TRBV5-1 and TRBJ2-5; 7 bases map to TRBD2. V lost 3 bases and J lost 4; bases outside the gene matches: 3. The CDR3 runs 13 residues. CDR1 is SGHRS and CDR2 is YFSETQ in the germline V gene. The CDR3 loop reads CASSWDYRETQYF. The CDR3 DNA reads as TGCGCCAGCAGCTGGGACTATAGAGAGACCCAGTACTTC.

This sequence joins TRBV20-1 and TRBJ2-7; no clear D gene. Looked up from germline, CDR1 is DFQATT and CDR2 is SNEGSKA (reference sequence). Trimming pared 3 bases from V and 5 bases from J, leaving 11 bases between. The CDR3 totals 12 residues. CDR3 nucleotide sequence: TGCAGTGCTAGTTATGGCCGGGACGAGCAGTACTTC. Encoded protein: CSASYGRDEQYF.

The chain is built from TRBV10-3 and TRBJ2-7; the D gene is possibly TRBD2 (6 bases). Trimming took off 7 bases at V and 10 bases at J, with 20 bases between the two ends. Germline assignment: CDR1 ENHRY and CDR2 SYGVKD. The CDR3 is made up of 13 amino acids. Here the CDR3 DNA reads TGTGCCATCACCCACAGCCAACCGGGAGAACAGTACTTC. Residues: CAITHSQPGEQYF.

The chain carries TRBV7-9 and TRBJ2-1, with 7 bases identical to TRBD2. This CDR3 is built from 15 residues. Germline V gives CDR1 SEHNR, CDR2 FQNEAQ (reference sequence). V was pared by 5 bases and J by 6 bases, with 10 bases of the junction left unmatched. The chain's CDR3 is CASSGRALTGNEQFF. As DNA, the CDR3 is TGTGCCAGCAGCGGGAGGGCCTTAACGGGCAATGAGCAGTTCTTC.

This chain uses TRBV5-1 with TRBJ1-2, with 7 bases fitting TRBD1. The CDR3 has 17 residues. Germline values: CDR1 SGHRS, CDR2 YFSETQ. V shed 0 bases and J 8 bases; nucleotides not matched to a gene: 16. CDR3: CASSLEGGGPQGGGYTF. For the CDR3, the DNA is TGCGCCAGCAGCTTGGAGGGCGGCGGACCCCAGGGGGGAGGCTACACCTTC.

The chain recombines TRBV18 with TRBJ2-3; 10 positions match TRBD1. The CDR3 has 16 residues. Germline loops: CDR1 KGHSH, CDR2 LQKENI. Trimming removed 0 bases from V and 5 bases from J; junction bases left unmatched: 5. The CDR3 spells CASSPPTGGRLDTQYF. CDR3 bases: TGTGCCAGCTCACCACCGACAGGGGGCAGGTTAGATACGCAGTATTTT. Complete variable domain (other parts from reference TRBV18 and TRBJ2-3): NAGVMQNPRHLVRRRGQEARLRCSPMKGHSHVYWYRQLPEEGLKFMVYLQKENIIDESGMPKERFSAEFPKEGPSILRIQQVVRGDSAAYFCASSPPTGGRLDTQYFGPGTRLTVL.

The chain is built from TRBV19 and TRBJ1-1; 10 positions agree with TRBD1. This CDR3 spans 12 amino acids. V dropped 9 bases and J dropped 4; count of bases not matched to a gene: 2. Germline loops: CDR1 LNHDA, CDR2 SQIVND (reference sequence). The CDR3 region is CASGQGGTEAFF. CDR3 sequence (DNA): TGTGCCAGCGGACAGGGGGGCACTGAAGCTTTCTTT.

This clone was seen more than once but under ten times. Other DNA sequences within the sample encode an identical CDR3. The rearrangement joins TRBV9 to TRBJ1-3; the match to TRBD1 covers 8 bases. V gave up 2 bases and J gave up 2 bases; unmatched junction bases: 0. This CDR3 spans 14 amino acids. CDR1 and CDR2 (germline): SGDLS, YYNGEE. The chain's CDR3 is CASSVDRAGNTIYF. CDR3 DNA sequence: TGTGCCAGCAGCGTGGACAGGGCTGGAAACACCATATATTTT.

The J gene is TRBJ2-7, the V gene TRBV13, with 10 bases identical to TRBD2. The CDR3 contains 16 residues. Germline-derived CDR1 and CDR2 are PRHDT and FYEKMQ (reference sequence). Trimming at V came to 5 bases and at J to 3 bases, leaving 10 bases not matched to a gene. CDR3 loop: CASSVGERGGLYEQYF. CDR3 in DNA: TGTGCCAGCAGCGTCGGGGAGCGGGGGGGACTCTACGAGCAGTACTTC.

A single count supports this clone. V is TRBV10-3 and J is TRBJ1-1, with D unclear. Germline loops: CDR1 ENHRY, CDR2 SYGVKD. There are 13 residues in the CDR3. V lost 3 bases and J lost 10, with 15 bases in between. The chain's CDR3 is CAISERVDAGAFF. The DNA of the CDR3 is TGTGCCATCAGTGAACGGGTAGATGCTGGAGCTTTCTTT.

V usage is TRBV7-8 and J usage is TRBJ2-2; 7 bases match TRBD1. V lost 1 base and J lost 6; bases outside the gene matches: 11. The CDR3 is 17 amino acids. Germline values: CDR1 SGHVS, CDR2 FQNEAQ. The CDR3 spells CASSLEGPRGLAGELFF. In nucleotides, the CDR3 is TGTGCCAGCAGCTTAGAAGGCCCCAGGGGGTTGGCCGGGGAGCTGTTTTTT.

V gene TRBV5-4 combines with J gene TRBJ2-7; TRBD2 might be the D (5 bases). This CDR3 contains 15 residues. The V gene's germline CDR1 is SGHNT and CDR2 YYREEE (reference sequence). With 4 bases removed from V and 0 bases from J, the gap between germline ends came to 14 bases. In nucleotides, the CDR3 is TGTGCCAGCAGCGATGTAGCGCTAAGCTCCTACGAGCAGTACTTC. Translation: CASSDVALSSYEQYF.

The chain links TRBV19 to TRBJ2-5; 11 nucleotides line up with TRBD2. The trim removed 7 bases at V and 2 bases at J, leaving 6 bases unmatched. This CDR3 has 15 amino acids. The germline gives CDR1 LNHDA, CDR2 SQIVND (reference sequence). DNA of the CDR3: TGTGCCAGTACCCCTGGGACTAGCGGACAAGAGACCCAGTACTTC. Translated, it gives CASTPGTSGQETQYF.